This T cell receptor beta chain was sequenced in a study of blood T cell repertoires in COVID-19. This clone came up a few times. Here immunoSEQ multiplex PCR was the method, and the copy in TCRdb shows in-frame clones only, minus some. The data hold roughly 200,000 clones, with about 80% observed a single time. The CDR3 length is 13 residues. V was cut by 5 bases and J by 1 base, with 8 bases left in between. The receptor comes from a man aged 65 to 79 with active or convalescent COVID-19. Sequencing used peripheral blood. This rearrangement joins TRBV12-3 or TRBV12-4 to TRBJ1-1; D unresolved. CDR3 sequence reads: CASSIPGNTEAFF. In DNA, the CDR3 is TGTGCCAGCAGTATTCCGGGGAACACTGAAGCTTTCTTT.